The rows below give T cell receptor beta chains drawn from one sample of a study of blood T cell repertoires in COVID-19. Here immunoSEQ multiplex PCR was the method, and the copy in TCRdb shows in-frame clones only, minus some. The sample consists of around 63,000 clones, more than 60% of them appearing once. Sequencing used peripheral blood. The receptors stem from a woman in her forties or fifties with active or convalescent COVID-19. CDR3s include the opening cysteine and the closing phenylalanine or tryptophan. The order of the fields is D gene, J gene, clone size, V gene, CDR3 DNA, CDR3 protein. D genes are given only for firm matches. Not all rows give a size; the values are once, few, many and, for expanded clones, a class.

D gene: -; J gene: TRBJ2-6; clone size: -; V gene: TRBV9; CDR3 DNA: TGTGCCAGCAGCCGAGCGGGCTCTGGGGCCAACGTCCTGACTTTC; CDR3 protein: CASSRAGSGANVLTF
D gene: TRBD2; J gene: TRBJ2-5; clone size: few; V gene: TRBV6-5; CDR3 DNA: TGTGCCAGCAGCCGGACTAGCGGGAGTGTAGAGACCCAGTACTTC; CDR3 protein: CASSRTSGSVETQYF
D gene: TRBD2; J gene: TRBJ2-7; clone size: -; V gene: TRBV19; CDR3 DNA: TGTGCCAGTAGTGCAACCGGGACTACCTCAGCCGAGCAGTACTTC; CDR3 protein: CASSATGTTSAEQYF
D gene: -; J gene: TRBJ1-1; clone size: -; V gene: TRBV12-3/TRBV12-4; CDR3 DNA: TGTGCCAGCAGCCTAATGAATACTGAAGCTTTCTTT; CDR3 protein: CASSLMNTEAFF
D gene: TRBD1; J gene: TRBJ2-6; clone size: once; V gene: TRBV7-9; CDR3 DNA: TGTGCCAGCAGCTTAGCCGGGACAGGGGGAACTGGGGCCAACGTCCTGACTTTC; CDR3 protein: CASSLAGTGGTGANVLTF
D gene: -; J gene: TRBJ1-2; clone size: few; V gene: TRBV30; CDR3 DNA: TGTGCCTGGAGTGCAGGGGCGGGCGGCTACACCTTC; CDR3 protein: CAWSAGAGGYTF
D gene: -; J gene: TRBJ2-1; clone size: -; V gene: TRBV18; CDR3 DNA: TGTGCCAGCTCACCAGCTGGGTCAGGGCACTTCTCCTACAATGAGCAGTTCTTC; CDR3 protein: CASSPAGSGHFSYNEQFF
D gene: TRBD1; J gene: TRBJ1-1; clone size: -; V gene: TRBV5-1; CDR3 DNA: TGCGCCAGCAGCTTGGCCCCGACAGGGATAGGGACTGAAGCTTTCTTT; CDR3 protein: CASSLAPTGIGTEAFF
D gene: -; J gene: TRBJ1-1; clone size: -; V gene: TRBV11-2; CDR3 DNA: TGTGCCAGCAGCTTCGCAACAGGCGCGAACACTGAAGCTTTCTTT; CDR3 protein: CASSFATGANTEAFF
D gene: -; J gene: TRBJ2-7; clone size: once; V gene: TRBV7-8; CDR3 DNA: TGTGCCAGCAGCCCGTCCAGGAACGAGCAGTACTTC; CDR3 protein: CASSPSRNEQYF
D gene: -; J gene: TRBJ1-5; clone size: -; V gene: TRBV5-1; CDR3 DNA: TGCGCCAGCAGCCCGGACATTGATCAGCCCCAGCATTTT; CDR3 protein: CASSPDIDQPQHF
D gene: TRBD2; J gene: TRBJ2-4; clone size: -; V gene: TRBV29-1; CDR3 DNA: TGCAGCATAAAACTAGCGCCAGCCAAAAACATTCAGTACTTC; CDR3 protein: CSIKLAPAKNIQYF
D gene: -; J gene: TRBJ2-1; clone size: -; V gene: TRBV30; CDR3 DNA: TGTGCCGGCGGGACAGTTTACAATGAGCAGTTCTTC; CDR3 protein: CAGGTVYNEQFF
D gene: -; J gene: TRBJ2-7; clone size: -; V gene: TRBV9; CDR3 DNA: TGTGCCAGCAGCGTCGCTCCTAACCTCGAGCAGTACTTC; CDR3 protein: CASSVAPNLEQYF
D gene: -; J gene: TRBJ1-2; clone size: medium-sized; V gene: TRBV28; CDR3 DNA: TGTGCCAGCACCCCGACTGTCCTGTATGGCTACACCTTC; CDR3 protein: CASTPTVLYGYTF
D gene: -; J gene: TRBJ1-2; clone size: many; V gene: TRBV29-1; CDR3 DNA: TGCAGCGTTGAAGCCCCGCCGGGTATGGGCTACACCTTC; CDR3 protein: CSVEAPPGMGYTF
D gene: -; J gene: TRBJ2-2; clone size: -; V gene: TRBV5-6; CDR3 DNA: TGTGCCAGCACCCTGGGGCTTGACACCGGGGAGCTGTTTTTT; CDR3 protein: CASTLGLDTGELFF
D gene: -; J gene: TRBJ2-1; clone size: -; V gene: TRBV9; CDR3 DNA: TGTGCCAGCAGCGTAAAGCCCAATGAGCAGTTCTTC; CDR3 protein: CASSVKPNEQFF